The next 18 T cell receptor beta chains were all read from a single sample in a study of blood T cell repertoires in COVID-19. Sequencing was performed with immunoSEQ multiplex PCR; in TCRdb, only in-frame clones are kept and a portion is missing. The table records 35,000 or so clones, over 70% of them present only once. Sequenced sample: peripheral blood. These receptors were taken from an elderly man with active or convalescent COVID-19.

This sequence joins TRBV24-1 and TRBJ2-1; tentative D call: TRBD1 (5 bases). The ends were cut back, 4 bases at V and 5 bases at J, with 17 bases in the middle. Germline V CDR1 and CDR2: KGHDR, SFDVKD. The CDR3 loop spans 16 amino acids. In DNA form, the CDR3 reads TGTGCCACCAGTGAATCCAGGGCGAATGTCCACAATGAGCAGTTCTTC. Its translation is CATSESRANVHNEQFF.

This chain uses TRBV9 with TRBJ2-3, with D possibly TRBD1 on 7 matching bases. Germline-derived CDR1 and CDR2 are SGDLS and YYNGEE. The CDR3 is made up of 15 amino acids. V was pared by 3 bases and J by 11 bases, with 22 bases between. CDR3 sequence: CASSGSSASQGGQYF. The CDR3 DNA sequence: TGTGCCAGCAGCGGCTCTAGCGCCTCTCAGGGGGGGCAGTATTTT.

In this sample, this clone turned up a few times. The J gene is TRBJ2-2, the V gene TRBV7-2, with 13 bases fitting TRBD2. The CDR3 is 16 amino acids. Germline CDR1 SGHTA, CDR2 FQGNSA. V gave up 4 bases and J gave up 8 bases; unmatched junction bases: 7. DNA for the CDR3: TGTGCCAGCAGCTACCCGGGACTAGCGGGACGAGGGGAGCTGTTTTTT. Translated, it gives CASSYPGLAGRGELFF.

The chain uses TRBV6-5 and TRBJ1-4; D call uncertain. Germline assignment: CDR1 MNHEY and CDR2 SVGAGI. The ends were cut back, 6 bases at V and 8 bases at J, with 19 bases in the middle. This CDR3 spans 15 amino acids. For the CDR3, the DNA is TGTGCCAGCAGGGCGGGCTTGGCCTTCGACGAAAAACTGTTTTTT. Translated: CASRAGLAFDEKLFF.

V gene TRBV7-2 combines with J gene TRBJ2-3; no firm D call. With 1 base removed from V and 5 bases from J, the gap between germline ends came to 7 bases. Germline CDR1 is SGHTA and CDR2 is FQGNSA. This CDR3 region has 13 residues. CDR3 DNA sequence: TGTGCCAGCAGCTTAGATCCCCTAGATACGCAGTATTTT. Its protein is CASSLDPLDTQYF.

This chain uses TRBV27 with TRBJ2-7; no definite D call. CDR1 and CDR2 from the germline V gene are MNHEY and SMNVEV (reference sequence). The ends were cut back, 3 bases at V and 6 bases at J, with 15 bases in the middle. This CDR3 has 14 residues. The CDR3 nucleotides are TGTGCCAGCAGTTTCGTCGCTAGTGGTCTCGAGCAGTACTTC. It encodes CASSFVASGLEQYF.

The chain links TRBV15 to TRBJ2-5; D is perhaps TRBD1 (5 bases). V gave up 6 bases and J gave up 1 base, with 12 bases separating them. This CDR3 is 14 amino acids long. Germline CDR1 is LNHNV and CDR2 is YYDKDF (reference sequence). The CDR3 sequence: CATRGHQLQETQYF. The CDR3 nucleotides are TGTGCCACCAGAGGACACCAACTCCAAGAGACCCAGTACTTC.

This rearrangement joins TRBV19 to TRBJ1-1, with D hard to call. The CDR3 sequence is 15 residues long. Germline lookup yields CDR1 LNHDA and CDR2 SQIVND (reference sequence). V shed 3 bases and J shed 0 bases, with 11 bases lying between them. The CDR3 bases are TGTGCCAGTAGTATTGGGCACAGCATGAACACTGAAGCTTTCTTT. It specifies CASSIGHSMNTEAFF.

The CDR3, as DNA: TGTGCCAGCAGCTACCTTAGCGGGGGAGGAGACGAGCAGTACTTC. Amino acid sequence: CASSYLSGGGDEQYF. The chain employs TRBV5-6 and TRBJ2-7; 9 bases map to TRBD2. The CDR3 runs 15 residues. V lost 3 bases to trimming and J lost 5 bases; unmatched junction nucleotides: 9. Germline CDR1 and CDR2: SGHDT and YYEEEE.

The chain couples TRBV4-3 to TRBJ1-5; a possible D gene is TRBD1 (6 bases). V was shortened by 1 base and J by 2 bases, with 9 bases between the two germline ends. Germline V lookup: CDR1 LGHNA, CDR2 YSLEER. There are 15 residues in the CDR3. The CDR3 nucleotides read TGCGCCAGCAGCCAAGCACGACAGGGCAATCAGCCCCAGCATTTT. Amino acid sequence: CASSQARQGNQPQHF.

This clone was counted a few times. The V gene is TRBV4-2, the J gene TRBJ2-7; tentative D call: TRBD1 (5 bases). Germline CDR1 is LGHNA and CDR2 is YNFKEQ. This CDR3 is 16 amino acids long. Trimming cost V 0 bases and J 0 bases, with 12 bases left between them. The CDR3 DNA reads TGTGCCAGCAGCCAAGAAGAAGGACACCCCTCCTACGAGCAGTACTTC. Its protein product is CASSQEEGHPSYEQYF.

This chain links TRBV18 with TRBJ1-5; tentative D call: TRBD1 (6 bases). The germline CDR1 and CDR2 sequences are KGHSH and LQKENI. The V end lost 6 bases, the J end lost 4 bases, and 10 bases lay between the germline ends. This CDR3 is built from 13 residues. The CDR3 DNA follows: TGTGCCAGCTCTCTCGGACAGAATCAGCCCCAGCATTTT. As protein: CASSLGQNQPQHF.

The V and J genes are TRBV5-4 and TRBJ2-1; D is perhaps TRBD2 (5 bases). This CDR3 contains 14 residues. V gave up 0 bases and J gave up 7 bases, with 11 bases separating them. Germline V gene lookup returns CDR1 SGHNT and CDR2 YYREEE (reference sequence). CDR3 residues: CASSLAGTRNEQFF. The CDR3 region has the DNA TGTGCCAGCAGCTTGGCGGGAACGCGGAATGAGCAGTTCTTC.

This sequence joins TRBV23-1 and TRBJ2-2; 8 nucleotides match TRBD2. TRBV23-1 counts as an open reading frame of uncertain function. Trimming took 8 bases from V and 5 from J; bases not matched to a gene: 16. The length of the CDR3 is 17 residues. CDR3 nucleotides: TGCGCCAGCGTCCCACTTCGGGGGGGAGAGACGACCGGGGAGCTGTTTTTT. Protein sequence: CASVPLRGGETTGELFF.

J is TRBJ1-2 and V is TRBV6-2 or TRBV6-3, with D maybe TRBD1 (5 bases). Germline assignment: CDR1 MNHEY and CDR2 SVGEGT. The CDR3 is made up of 12 amino acids. V was shortened by 6 bases and J by 8 bases, with 13 bases between the two germline ends. This CDR3 is CASSPRQTGYTF. CDR3 DNA sequence: TGTGCCAGCAGCCCTAGACAGACGGGCTACACCTTC.

The chain joins TRBV2 to TRBJ2-1, with TRBD2 matching 9 bases. Germline CDR1 is SNHLY and CDR2 is FYNNEI. V lost 9 bases, J lost 8 bases, and 11 bases stayed unmatched. The CDR3 spans 14 residues. The CDR3 protein is CASRTGTSRDEQFF. The DNA of the CDR3 is TGTGCCAGTCGTACCGGGACTAGCAGAGATGAGCAGTTCTTC.

The chain combines TRBV7-9 with TRBJ1-4, with D unclear. Germline V gene data show CDR1 as SEHNR and CDR2 as FQNEAQ (reference sequence). The CDR3 runs 17 residues. With 0 bases removed from V and 4 bases from J, the gap between germline ends came to 15 bases. The CDR3 reads CASSLAGRGGDNEKLFF. The CDR3 bases are TGTGCCAGCAGCTTAGCGGGTAGAGGTGGCGATAATGAAAAACTGTTTTTT.

The chain uses TRBV7-8 and TRBJ1-5, with 8 bases lining up with TRBD1. Germline V CDR1 and CDR2: SGHVS, FQNEAQ. The CDR3 extends over 15 amino acids. V dropped 5 bases and J dropped 6; count of bases not matched to a gene: 9. CDR3 region: CASSPGQGNIQPQHF. Here the CDR3 DNA reads TGTGCCAGCAGCCCAGGACAGGGAAATATTCAGCCCCAGCATTTT.